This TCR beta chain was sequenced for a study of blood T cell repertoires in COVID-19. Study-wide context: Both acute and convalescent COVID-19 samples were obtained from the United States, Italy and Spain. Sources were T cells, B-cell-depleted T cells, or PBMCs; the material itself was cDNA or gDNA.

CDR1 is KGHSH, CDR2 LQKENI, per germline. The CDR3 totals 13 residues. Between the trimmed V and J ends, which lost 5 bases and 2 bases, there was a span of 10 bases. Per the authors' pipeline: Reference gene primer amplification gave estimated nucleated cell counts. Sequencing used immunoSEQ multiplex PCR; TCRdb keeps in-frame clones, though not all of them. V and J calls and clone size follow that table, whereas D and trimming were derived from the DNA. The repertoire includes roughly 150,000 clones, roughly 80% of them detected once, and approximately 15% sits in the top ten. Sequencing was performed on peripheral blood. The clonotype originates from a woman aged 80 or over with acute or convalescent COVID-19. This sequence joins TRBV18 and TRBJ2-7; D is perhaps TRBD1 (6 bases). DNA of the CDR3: TGTGCCAGCTCATCAACAGGGACCTACGAGCAGTACTTC. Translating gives CASSSTGTYEQYF.